This TCR beta chain was captured by sequencing in a study of metastatic and nonmetastatic thyroid tumors. Findings and caveats of the study: For both blood and tumor, malignant thyroid tumors reportedly showed significantly higher TCR beta diversity than benign nodules did.

In the case of this clone: Its matching antigen is unknown.

Using MiXCR, TCRdb re-called clones from the PCR reads. The table lists fewer than 20,000 clones, roughly 22% of them singletons. Every patient underwent thyroid surgery untreated. The sequence was collected from a female donor with papillary thyroid cancer or a benign thyroid nodule (not recorded which). Some clones in this sample may be carry-over from other donors' samples. The sample taken for sequencing was adjacent normal tissue.

CDR3 residues: CASSSDRALTYNSPLHF. The CDR3 nucleotides are TGTGCCAGCAGCTCCGACAGGGCTTTAACCTATAATTCACCCCTCCACTTT. This sequence joins TRBV11-2 and TRBJ1-6, with 7 bases aligning to TRBD1. Losses at the gene ends were 4 bases for V and 2 bases for J; bases not matched to a gene: 8. The germline CDR1 and CDR2 sequences are SGHAT and FQNNGV. The CDR3 extends over 17 amino acids.